The clone carrying this T cell receptor beta chain was seen ten or more times. The antigen is undetermined. CDR3 size: 15 residues. Germline V gene data show CDR1 as MNHEY and CDR2 as SMNVEV (reference sequence). V dropped 6 bases and J dropped 2 bases, with 15 bases sitting between them. For TCR beta, libraries came from iRepertoire HTBI primers and Arm-PCR of CDR3 regions. Using its own MiXCR run on the multiplex PCR reads, TCRdb lists one record per CDR3 protein. The table lists hundreds of thousands of distinct CDR3 sequences, roughly 15% of them singletons. Time point: newly diagnosed GD, antithyroid drugs for less than 3 months. Making the TCR library involved RNA that had been extracted from PBMCs. A blood draw put about 9 milliliters of peripheral blood into EDTA tubes. The data were taken from a study of regulatory T cells in long-lasting Graves disease. Whole-study context: Patients newly diagnosed with Graves' had been on antithyroid drugs for under 3 months. General study findings and limits: Among persistent patients, a larger number of public clonotypes were shared (about 2,800) than among newly diagnosed patients (roughly 1,000).

This receptor was obtained from a female donor with Graves disease. Sequenced material: peripheral blood mononuclear cells (PBMCs), taken at new diagnosis, from a patient treated with antithyroid drugs. The chain recombines TRBV27 with TRBJ2-3, with a possible D match to TRBD2 (5 bases). The CDR3 reads CASSPGVIYTDTQYF. The CDR3 nucleotides are TGTGCCAGCAGCCCCGGGGTCATATACACAGATACGCAGTATTTT.